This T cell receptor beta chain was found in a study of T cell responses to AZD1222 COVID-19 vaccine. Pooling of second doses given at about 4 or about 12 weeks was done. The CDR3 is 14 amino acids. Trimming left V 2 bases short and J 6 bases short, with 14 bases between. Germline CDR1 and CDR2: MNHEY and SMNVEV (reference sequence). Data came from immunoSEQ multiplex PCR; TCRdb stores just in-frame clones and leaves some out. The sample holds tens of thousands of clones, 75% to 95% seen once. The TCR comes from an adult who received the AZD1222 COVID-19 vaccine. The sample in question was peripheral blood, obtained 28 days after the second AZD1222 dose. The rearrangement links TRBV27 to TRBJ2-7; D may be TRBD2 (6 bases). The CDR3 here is CASSLAVVGGEQYF. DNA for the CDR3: TGTGCCAGCAGTTTAGCGGTGGTGGGAGGCGAGCAGTACTTC.